The rows below give T cell receptor beta chains drawn from one sample of a study of blood T cells in healthy people across ages. One entry per CDR3 protein results from TCRdb running MiXCR on the 5' RACE reads. The sample consists of 650,000 to 800,000 distinct CDR3 sequences, under 55% of them appearing once. Sequenced material: blood. These receptors came from a man aged 55 to 69 in good health. CDR3s include the opening cysteine and the closing phenylalanine or tryptophan. A D gene is named only where the DNA matches it firmly. Some rows have no size entry. The others give once, few or many, or a class for an expanded clone.

d_call	clone_size	v_call	j_call	cdr3_aa	cdr3_nt
NA	NA	TRBV12-3/TRBV12-4	TRBJ2-7	CASSSDGTYEQYF	TGTGCCAGCAGTTCAGACGGAACCTACGAGCAGTACTTC
NA	few	TRBV6-5	TRBJ2-7	CASSYSGLVNEQYF	TGTGCCAGCAGTTACTCGGGGCTAGTAAACGAGCAGTACTTC
NA	few	TRBV18	TRBJ1-1	CASSPIEATGGAFF	TGTGCCAGCTCACCAATTGAGGCAACGGGGGGAGCTTTCTTT
NA	few	TRBV27	TRBJ1-2	CASSFPDGVGYTF	TGTGCCAGCAGCTTCCCGGACGGGGTGGGCTACACCTTC
TRBD1	NA	TRBV29-1	TRBJ1-5	CSVWDSYNQPQHF	TGCAGCGTCTGGGACAGCTACAATCAGCCCCAGCATTTT
NA	many	TRBV7-2	TRBJ2-1	CASSPPDPLRSSYNEQFF	TGTGCCAGCAGCCCTCCGGACCCTCTCAGGAGCTCCTACAATGAGCAGTTCTTC
NA	NA	TRBV5-8	TRBJ1-1	CASKQRTVNTEAFF	TGTGCCAGCAAACAGCGGACAGTAAACACTGAAGCTTTCTTT
NA	NA	TRBV20-1	TRBJ1-2	CSARQGRDYGYTF	TGCAGTGCTAGACAGGGTAGAGACTATGGCTACACCTTC
TRBD1	few	TRBV27	TRBJ1-2	CASSSGQWSSRYTF	TGTGCCAGCAGTTCGGGACAGTGGAGTTCTCGGTACACCTTC
TRBD2	once	TRBV7-2	TRBJ2-3	CASSLVQAGGMSDTQYF	TGTGCCAGCAGCTTAGTCCAAGCGGGGGGCATGTCCGATACGCAGTATTTT
TRBD2	few	TRBV4-3	TRBJ2-2	CASSPGLAGSTGELFF	TGCGCCAGCAGCCCAGGACTAGCGGGGAGCACCGGGGAGCTGTTTTTT
TRBD1	NA	TRBV6-6	TRBJ2-5	CASSYSVMDRGQETQYF	TGTGCCAGCAGTTACTCGGTTATGGACAGGGGGCAAGAGACCCAGTACTTC
NA	NA	TRBV6-5	TRBJ1-2	CASTNTGTSGHGYTF	TGTGCCAGCACCAATACGGGGACTTCAGGGCATGGCTACACCTTC
NA	NA	TRBV15	TRBJ2-7	CATKLETTGSYEQYF	TGTGCCACTAAACTGGAAACTACAGGGTCCTACGAGCAGTACTTC
NA	few	TRBV3-1	TRBJ2-1	CASSQVGAGLNEQFF	TGTGCCAGCAGCCAAGTGGGAGCGGGCCTCAATGAGCAGTTCTTC
TRBD1	NA	TRBV3-1	TRBJ1-1	CASSPTTIRQGEAFF	TGTGCCAGCAGCCCAACAACAATTCGACAGGGAGAAGCTTTCTTT
NA	NA	TRBV10-3	TRBJ1-6	CAISPAANSPLHF	TGTGCCATCTCACCGGCGGCAAATTCACCCCTCCACTTT
NA	NA	TRBV25-1	TRBJ1-1	CASGIDTANTEAFF	TGTGCCAGCGGCATTGATACGGCGAACACTGAAGCTTTCTTT
TRBD2	NA	TRBV11-2	TRBJ2-1	CASSTPSGFYNEQFF	TGTGCCAGCAGCACACCTAGCGGGTTCTACAATGAGCAGTTCTTC
NA	NA	TRBV29-1	TRBJ2-6	CSVGDSGANVLTF	TGCAGCGTCGGGGACTCTGGGGCCAACGTCCTGACTTTC
TRBD2	few	TRBV6-2/TRBV6-3	TRBJ2-7	CASREGGISHYEQYF	TGTGCCAGCCGGGAGGGGGGGATTTCCCACTACGAGCAGTACTTC
NA	NA	TRBV3-1	TRBJ1-2	CASSLGTWGDGYTF	TGTGCCAGCAGCCTCGGAACCTGGGGGGATGGCTACACCTTC
NA	few	TRBV5-1	TRBJ2-7	CASSFRGGEEYEQYF	TGCGCCAGCAGCTTCCGTGGGGGCGAAGAGTACGAGCAGTACTTC
TRBD2	NA	TRBV7-9	TRBJ2-5	CASSRVRRGVVDQETQYF	TGTGCCAGCAGCAGGGTGAGGCGGGGGGTCGTTGATCAAGAGACCCAGTACTTC
TRBD1	few	TRBV20-1	TRBJ1-5	CSAGGTGIRSNQPQHF	TGCAGTGCAGGGGGGACAGGGATTAGGAGCAATCAGCCCCAGCATTTT
NA	many	TRBV6-1	TRBJ1-2	CASSEEHSSMSLYGYTF	TGTGCCAGCAGTGAAGAGCACAGTTCCATGTCTCTATATGGCTACACCTTC
NA	few	TRBV4-1	TRBJ2-6	CASTLGHSGANVLTF	TGCGCCAGCACCTTAGGACACTCTGGGGCCAACGTCCTGACTTTC
NA	NA	TRBV29-1	TRBJ1-1	CSVEQGNTEAFF	TGCAGCGTTGAACAGGGTAACACTGAAGCTTTCTTT
NA	NA	TRBV4-1	TRBJ2-5	CASSQTRARSNQETQYF	TGCGCCAGCAGCCAAACCCGAGCCAGATCTAACCAAGAGACCCAGTACTTC
NA	NA	TRBV28	TRBJ1-1	CASSQGRLFGAFF	TGTGCCAGCAGTCAGGGACGGTTGTTCGGGGCTTTCTTT
NA	few	TRBV7-9	TRBJ2-2	CASSLTTGRTGELFF	TGTGCCAGCAGCTTAACGACAGGACGCACCGGGGAGCTGTTTTTT
NA	NA	TRBV7-7	TRBJ2-5	CASSLTRKQETQYF	TGTGCTAGCAGCTTAACAAGAAAACAAGAGACCCAGTACTTC
NA	NA	TRBV7-9	TRBJ2-1	CASNQGYNEQFF	TGTGCCAGCAACCAGGGTTACAATGAGCAGTTCTTC
TRBD1	few	TRBV4-3	TRBJ1-2	CASSLGTGGGYTF	TGCGCCAGCAGCCTTGGGACAGGTGGTGGCTACACCTTC